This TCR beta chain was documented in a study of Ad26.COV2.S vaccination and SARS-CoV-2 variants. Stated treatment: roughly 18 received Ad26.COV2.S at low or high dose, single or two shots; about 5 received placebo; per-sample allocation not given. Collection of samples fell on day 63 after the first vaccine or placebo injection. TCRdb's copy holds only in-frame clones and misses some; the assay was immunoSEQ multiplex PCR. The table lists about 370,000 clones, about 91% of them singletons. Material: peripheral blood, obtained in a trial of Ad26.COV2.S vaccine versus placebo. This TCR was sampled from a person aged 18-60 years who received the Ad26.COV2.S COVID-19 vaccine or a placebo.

The CDR3 sequence is CATSRTERDSRRNEQFF. The DNA for the CDR3 is TGTGCCACCAGCAGAACCGAGCGGGACTCCCGACGTAATGAGCAGTTCTTC. The chain carries TRBV15 and TRBJ2-1, with TRBD2 matching over 7 bases. In germline, CDR1 is LNHNV, CDR2 YYDKDF (reference sequence). The CDR3 covers 17 residues. The V gene end was trimmed by 2 bases and the J gene end by 7 bases; junction bases not matched to a gene: 14.